This section outlines one T cell receptor beta chain sequence together with its context. The ends were cut back, 0 bases at V and 4 bases at J, with 13 bases in the middle. The CDR3 consists of 16 residues. Germline V gene lookup returns CDR1 LGHNA and CDR2 YSLEER. The PCR contained 60 Vbeta and 13 Jbeta primers. The assay was immunoSEQ multiplex PCR, and TCRdb's table has in-frame clones only and misses some. Here the sample spans 150,000 to 200,000 clones, around 85% being singletons. This entry comes from a study of cytomegalovirus exposure and HLA in healthy donors. Sequencing input: PBMCs. This receptor was taken from a man aged 18 to 35 in good health and CMV-seronegative. The chain couples TRBV4-3 to TRBJ1-5; D unclear. The CDR3 nucleotides read TGCGCCAGCAGCCAAGAGGAGTCAAATCCGAATCAGCCCCAGCATTTT. It translates to CASSQEESNPNQPQHF.